This T cell receptor (beta chain) comes out of a study of tumor-infiltrating lymphocytes in localized non-small cell lung cancer. The CDR3 is 13 amino acids. CDR1 and CDR2 (germline): ENHRY, SYGVKD. The trim removed 7 bases at V and 3 bases at J, leaving 2 bases unmatched. Profiled with immunoSEQ multiplex PCR; TCRdb holds only in-frame clones, not every one. Of around 24,000 clones detected, 60% to 75% appear once; the ten largest clones hold less than 6.5%. The chain recombines TRBV10-3 with TRBJ2-3; 9 nucleotides agree with TRBD2. The source is a human donor with non-small cell lung cancer. The sample comprised lung tumor tissue. The CDR3 here is CAITAGGTDTQYF. CDR3 coding DNA: TGTGCCATCACAGCGGGAGGTACAGATACGCAGTATTTT.